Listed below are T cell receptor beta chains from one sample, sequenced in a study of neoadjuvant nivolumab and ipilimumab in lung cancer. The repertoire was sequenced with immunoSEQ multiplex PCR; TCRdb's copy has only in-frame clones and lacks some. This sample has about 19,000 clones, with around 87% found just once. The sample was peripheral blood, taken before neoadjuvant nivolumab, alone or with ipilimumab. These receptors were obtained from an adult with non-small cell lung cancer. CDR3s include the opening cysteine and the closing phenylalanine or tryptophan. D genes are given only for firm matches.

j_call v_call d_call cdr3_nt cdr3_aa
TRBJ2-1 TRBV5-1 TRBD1 TGCGCCAGCAGCCCTAGACAGGGTTCCTACAATGAGCAGTTCTTC CASSPRQGSYNEQFF
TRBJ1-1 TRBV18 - TGTGCCAGCTCACTCGGACAGCCCGGGGGAGCTTTCTTT CASSLGQPGGAFF
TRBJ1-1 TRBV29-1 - TGCAGCGCTGGGGGGTTGAACACTGAAGCTTTCTTT CSAGGLNTEAFF
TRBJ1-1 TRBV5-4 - TGTGCCAGCAGCTTGGGATGGGGGCTTCCGAGGAACACTGAAGCTTTCTTT CASSLGWGLPRNTEAFF
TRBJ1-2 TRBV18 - TGTGCCAGCTCACCGACAGAGAACTATGGCTACACCTTC CASSPTENYGYTF
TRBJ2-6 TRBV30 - TGTGCCCGCCGAACGGGGGGCGGCTCTGGGGCCAACGTCCTGACTTTC CARRTGGGSGANVLTF
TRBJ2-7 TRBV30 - TGTGCCTGGAGTTTGGGCCTTCCCTCCGAGCAGTACTTC CAWSLGLPSEQYF
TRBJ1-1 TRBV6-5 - TGTGCCAGCAGATCGGGGCAGTGGAACACTGAAGCTTTCTTT CASRSGQWNTEAFF
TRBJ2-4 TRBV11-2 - TGTGCCAGCAGCTCCAATCCAGGGGGGAGGGTAGCCAAAAACATTCAGTACTTC CASSSNPGGRVAKNIQYF
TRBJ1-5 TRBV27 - TGTGCCAGCAGCCTTCAGATCAATCAGCCCCAGCATTTT CASSLQINQPQHF
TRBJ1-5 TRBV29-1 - TGCAGCGTTGCAGAACTCAATCAGCCCCAGCATTTT CSVAELNQPQHF
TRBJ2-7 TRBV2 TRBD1 TGTGCCAGCCAGCCGGGACAGGGGGCCGGCCTGGGGCAGTACTTC CASQPGQGAGLGQYF
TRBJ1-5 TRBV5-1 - TGCGCCAGCAGCTTGTTGGGGGAAAGCCAGCCCCAGCATTTT CASSLLGESQPQHF
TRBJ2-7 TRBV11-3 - TGTGCCAGCAGCCGTTTAATGGGTTACGAGCAGTACTTC CASSRLMGYEQYF